Each of the 25 T cell receptor beta chains below was sequenced from the same sample in a study of blood T cell repertoires in COVID-19. Produced via immunoSEQ multiplex PCR; TCRdb's table is partial and in-frame only. The sample carries some 300,000 clones, under 90% recorded once. Sequencing input: PBMCs or T cells enriched from blood (not recorded which). These receptors were obtained from a woman aged 25 to 39 who had recovered from COVID-19.

The V gene is TRBV7-2, the J gene TRBJ2-3; D unclear. Germline V gene data show CDR1 as SGHTA and CDR2 as FQGNSA. V lost 3 bases to trimming and J lost 0 bases, with 19 bases between them. There are 18 residues in the CDR3. The CDR3 sequence is CASSFPVQAYSSTDTQYF. The CDR3, as DNA: TGTGCCAGCAGCTTCCCGGTCCAAGCCTACAGTAGCACAGATACGCAGTATTTT. The full variable domain, its missing parts supplied by reference TRBV7-2 and TRBJ2-3, is GAGVSQSPSNKVTEKGKDVELRCDPISGHTALYWYRQSLGQGLEFLIYFQGNSAPDKSGLPSDRFSAERTGGSVSTLTIQRTQQEDSAVYLCASSFPVQAYSSTDTQYFGPGTRLTVL.

The chain couples TRBV18 to TRBJ2-7; no reliable D call. The length of the CDR3 is 14 residues. Between the trimmed V and J ends, which lost 3 bases and 0 bases, there was a span of 9 bases. CDR1 and CDR2 from the germline V gene are KGHSH and LQKENI. CDR3 in amino acids: CASSPELHSYEQYF. DNA for the CDR3: TGTGCCAGCTCACCGGAGTTACACTCCTACGAGCAGTACTTC.

The chain uses TRBV7-9 and TRBJ1-1; no definite D call. From germline, CDR1 is SEHNR and CDR2 FQNEAQ (reference sequence). The CDR3 has 18 amino acids. The V and J ends lost 5 bases and 4 bases respectively, with 26 bases between them. This chain's CDR3 is CASSPDRVLGLRATEAFF. The DNA of the CDR3 is TGTGCCAGCAGCCCAGATCGGGTCTTGGGCCTGCGGGCCACTGAAGCTTTCTTT.

The chain links TRBV14 to TRBJ1-6; D is uncertain. Germline CDR1 and CDR2: SGHDN and FVKESK. The CDR3 length is 12 residues. V dropped 2 bases and J dropped 7 bases, with 3 bases sitting between them. The CDR3 region has the DNA TGTGCCAGCAGCCAACGGAATTCACCCCTCCACTTT. Amino acids: CASSQRNSPLHF.

The chain joins TRBV7-2 to TRBJ2-2, with D perhaps TRBD2 (5 bases). V was pared by 6 bases and J by 5 bases, with 16 bases between. CDR1 SGHTA and CDR2 FQGNSA come from the germline V gene. This CDR3 is 15 amino acids long. CDR3 sequence reads: CASRGSVVETGELFF. Here the CDR3 DNA reads TGTGCCAGCAGGGGTAGCGTGGTGGAGACCGGGGAGCTGTTTTTT.

The chain couples TRBV28 to TRBJ2-7; D might be TRBD2 (5 bases). The germline V gene has CDR1 MDHEN and CDR2 SYDVKM. V was clipped by 4 bases and J by 5 bases, with 15 bases between them. The CDR3 sequence is 14 residues long. CDR3: CASSSDGVEDEQYF. CDR3 coding DNA: TGTGCCAGCAGTTCCGACGGGGTTGAGGACGAGCAGTACTTC.

The chain has TRBV7-9 and TRBJ1-1, with a tentative D call TRBD1 (5 bases). The V gene lost 5 bases and the J gene lost 3 bases, with 13 bases spanning the gap. Germline CDR1 reads SEHNR; CDR2 reads FQNEAQ (reference sequence). There are 14 residues in the CDR3. The CDR3 coding sequence is TGTGCCAGCAGCCCCATGCAGGGCGACACTGAAGCTTTCTTT. Its protein is CASSPMQGDTEAFF. Based on the CDR3 plus reference TRBV7-9 and TRBJ1-1, the full variable domain is DTGVSQNPRHKITKRGQNVTFRCDPISEHNRLYWYRQTLGQGPEFLTYFQNEAQLEKSRLLSDRFSAERPKGSFSTLEIQRTEQGDSAMYLCASSPMQGDTEAFFGQGTRLTVV.

V and J are TRBV7-9 and TRBJ2-1; 8 bases align to TRBD1. Germline V gene lookup returns CDR1 SEHNR and CDR2 FQNEAQ (reference sequence). The CDR3 covers 15 residues. The ends lost 5 bases at V and 8 bases at J; junction bases unmatched: 11. CDR3 amino acids: CASSTQGAQEHEQFF. The DNA of the CDR3 is TGTGCCAGCAGCACCCAGGGGGCGCAAGAGCATGAGCAGTTCTTC.

The V gene is TRBV27, the J gene TRBJ1-2; 8 nucleotides agree with TRBD1. Trimming took 6 bases from V and 4 from J; bases not matched to a gene: 7. CDR3 length: 14 amino acids. The germline gives CDR1 MNHEY, CDR2 SMNVEV (reference sequence). The CDR3 loop is CASRSTTGVYGYTF. The CDR3 region has the DNA TGTGCCAGCAGATCCACGACAGGGGTCTATGGCTACACCTTC.

This clone was observed once. The sample holds other DNA sequences that translate to the same CDR3. The rearrangement links TRBV6-5 to TRBJ1-5, with a tentative D call TRBD1 (5 bases). The CDR3 sequence is 15 residues long. Trimming took off 6 bases at V and 0 bases at J, with 12 bases between the two ends. Germline loops: CDR1 MNHEY, CDR2 SVGAGI. The CDR3 here is CASRPRDYSNQPQHF. For the CDR3, the DNA is TGTGCCAGCAGGCCCAGGGATTATAGCAATCAGCCCCAGCATTTT.

This clone was found once. The chain combines TRBV27 with TRBJ2-7; TRBD2 might be the D (5 bases). V was trimmed by 0 bases and J by 2 bases, leaving 23 bases between them. The CDR3 contains 19 residues. The germline V gene encodes CDR1 MNHEY and CDR2 SMNVEV (reference sequence). The CDR3 reads CASSLSRIGFGSSAYEQYF. CDR3 in DNA: TGTGCCAGCAGTTTATCCCGGATTGGCTTCGGCAGTAGCGCCTACGAGCAGTACTTC.

The rearrangement joins TRBV30 to TRBJ1-5; 9 nucleotides line up with TRBD1. The CDR3 extends over 16 amino acids. Germline V gene sequence: CDR1 GTSNPN, CDR2 SVGIG (reference sequence). V shed 0 bases and J 5 bases; nucleotides not matched to a gene: 8. CDR3 nucleotide sequence: TGTGCCTGGAGTGTCGCCGGGACAGGGAATTATCAGCCCCAGCATTTT. It yields the protein CAWSVAGTGNYQPQHF.

The table lists this clone with a count of one. This chain joins TRBV19 and TRBJ2-2; D might be TRBD2 (5 bases). The V and J ends lost 7 bases and 0 bases respectively, with 12 bases between them. In germline, CDR1 is LNHDA, CDR2 SQIVND (reference sequence). The CDR3 contains 15 residues. DNA for the CDR3: TGTGCCAGTATTTCGGAGGCTACGAACACCGGGGAGCTGTTTTTT. Its protein is CASISEATNTGELFF.

The J gene is TRBJ2-7, the V gene TRBV7-2, with 8 bases aligning to TRBD1. Trimming removed 3 bases from V and 4 bases from J; junction bases left unmatched: 11. CDR1 and CDR2 (germline): SGHTA, FQGNSA. The CDR3 has 16 residues. The CDR3 sequence: CASSLGQALGNYEQYF. The DNA of the CDR3 is TGTGCCAGCAGCTTGGGACAGGCCCTTGGCAATTACGAGCAGTACTTC.

The rearrangement links TRBV13 to TRBJ2-7; D is uncertain. Germline V gene sequence: CDR1 PRHDT, CDR2 FYEKMQ (reference sequence). The V and J ends lost 0 bases and 1 base respectively, with 7 bases between them. This CDR3 comprises 14 residues. CDR3 residues: CASSLGRKSYEQYF. The CDR3 DNA sequence: TGTGCCAGCAGCTTAGGGCGCAAATCCTACGAGCAGTACTTC.

V is TRBV2 and J is TRBJ2-5; TRBD1 matches at 8 bases. Germline CDR1 SNHLY, CDR2 FYNNEI. J was trimmed by 3 bases and V by 10 bases; bases with no gene match: 7. The CDR3 runs to 13 residues. The CDR3: CAKNRGIEETQYF. The CDR3 region has the DNA TGTGCCAAAAACAGGGGGATAGAAGAGACCCAGTACTTC.

The genes are TRBV9 and TRBJ2-1, with D perhaps TRBD1 (5 bases). Germline assignment: CDR1 SGDLS and CDR2 YYNGEE. Trimming removed 4 bases from V and 5 bases from J, with 10 bases in between. This CDR3 is built from 13 residues. The CDR3 sequence: CASSIRADNEQFF. CDR3 DNA sequence: TGTGCCAGCAGCATCAGGGCGGACAATGAGCAGTTCTTC. The complete variable domain, with remaining parts taken from reference TRBV9 and TRBJ2-1, reads DSGVTQTPKHLITATGQRVTLRCSPRSGDLSVYWYQQSLDQGLQFLIQYYNGEERAKGNILERFSAQQFPDLHSELNLSSLELGDSALYFCASSIRADNEQFFGPGTRLTVL.

The chain uses TRBV7-8 and TRBJ1-3, with D possibly being TRBD1 (6 bases). This CDR3 comprises 18 residues. V shed 3 bases and J shed 4 bases, with 22 bases lying between them. Germline V CDR1 and CDR2: SGHVS, FQNEAQ. The CDR3 loop reads CASSLGGSGGARGNTIYF. CDR3 DNA sequence: TGTGCCAGCAGCTTGGGTGGCAGTGGGGGGGCGAGGGGAAACACCATATATTTT.

This chain uses TRBV11-2 with TRBJ2-3; 11 nucleotides align to TRBD2. Germline-derived CDR1 and CDR2 are SGHAT and FQNNGV. CDR3 length equals 17 residues. J gave up 6 bases and V 0 bases, and 8 bases lay outside the gene matches. The CDR3 protein is CASSLESSGRPEDTQYF. The CDR3 DNA reads as TGTGCCAGCAGCTTAGAATCTAGCGGGAGGCCTGAGGATACGCAGTATTTT.

The V call is TRBV4-1, the J call TRBJ2-7, with D possibly being TRBD2 (6 bases). With 4 bases removed from V and 0 bases from J, the gap between germline ends came to 10 bases. The CDR3 runs 14 residues. Germline-derived CDR1 and CDR2 are MGHRA and YSYEKL. The CDR3 region is CASSRAEGSYEQYF. In DNA form, the CDR3 reads TGCGCCAGCAGCCGGGCGGAGGGCTCCTACGAGCAGTACTTC.

This clone was seen a single time. The chain uses TRBV28 and TRBJ1-1; 8 bases match TRBD1. From germline, CDR1 is MDHEN and CDR2 SYDVKM. The CDR3 has 13 amino acids. Germline trimming cut 3 bases from V and 8 bases from J; bases unmatched to any gene: 5. The CDR3 loop is CASSLDRASEAFF. In DNA, the CDR3 is TGTGCCAGCAGTTTGGACAGGGCGTCGGAAGCTTTCTTT.

This clone was recorded a few times. The rearrangement links TRBV6-1 to TRBJ1-6, with 8 bases lining up with TRBD1. Germline V gene data show CDR1 as MNHNS and CDR2 as SASEGT. This CDR3 has 15 residues. The V segment lost 3 bases and the J segment 9 bases; nucleotides outside the gene matches: 7. The CDR3 DNA reads as TGTGCCAGCAGTGATGACAGGGGAAGAGCTTCACCCCTCCACTTT. Translating it yields CASSDDRGRASPLHF.

The chain uses TRBV28 and TRBJ1-1; no definite D call. Germline assignment: CDR1 MDHEN and CDR2 SYDVKM. This CDR3 has 13 amino acids. V lost 3 bases, J lost 2 bases, and 7 bases lay in between. The CDR3 DNA follows: TGTGCCAGCAGTTTCCAGGTAAACACTGAAGCTTTCTTT. It encodes CASSFQVNTEAFF. The whole variable domain, remainder taken from reference TRBV28 and TRBJ1-1, is DVKVTQSSRYLVKRTGEKVFLECVQDMDHENMFWYRQDPGLGLRLIYFSYDVKMKEKGDIPEGYSVSREKKERFSLILESASTNQTSMYLCASSFQVNTEAFFGQGTRLTVV.

V gene TRBV29-1 combines with J gene TRBJ2-3; D gene uncertain. This CDR3 contains 13 residues. Germline loops: CDR1 SQVTM, CDR2 ANQGSEA. Deletions cut 0 bases from V and 0 bases from J, with 4 bases between. DNA of the CDR3: TGCAGCGTTGAAGAGGCTAGCACAGATACGCAGTATTTT. Its translation is CSVEEASTDTQYF.

The chain carries TRBV15 and TRBJ2-3, with TRBD2 identical over 11 bases. V lost 2 bases to trimming and J lost 2 bases; unmatched junction nucleotides: 9. Germline CDR1 LNHNV, CDR2 YYDKDF (reference sequence). This CDR3 comprises 18 residues. CDR3 residues: CATSRKGLADTNTDTQYF. The CDR3 DNA reads TGTGCCACCAGCAGAAAGGGACTAGCGGATACCAACACAGATACGCAGTATTTT.